A selection of T cell receptor beta chains follows, all from one sample in a study of cytomegalovirus exposure and HLA in healthy donors. Generated by immunoSEQ multiplex PCR, the TCRdb table keeps only in-frame clones and is missing some. This table has 120,000 to 150,000 clones, 60% to 80% appearing once. The sample comprised PBMCs. These receptors originate from a woman aged 45 to 65 in good health and CMV-seronegative. CDR3s include the opening cysteine and the closing phenylalanine or tryptophan. Each record gives: V gene, J gene, D gene, clone size, CDR3 protein, CDR3 DNA. D genes are given only for firm matches. Clone size is shown for a subset of rows, as once, few, many or a class of expanded clone.

TRBV29-1	TRBJ2-7	TRBD2	few	CSVLSGNSYEQYF	TGCAGCGTCCTTAGCGGGAACTCCTACGAGCAGTACTTC
TRBV5-1	TRBJ2-7	TRBD2	.	CASSLGTSLVEQYF	TGCGCCAGCAGCTTGGGGACTAGCCTGGTCGAGCAGTACTTC
TRBV7-6	TRBJ1-5	TRBD1	.	CASSSGQGVEPQHF	TGTGCCAGCAGCTCCGGACAGGGAGTTGAGCCCCAGCATTTT
TRBV27	TRBJ2-4	.	.	CASSLDRGKNIQYF	TGTGCCAGCAGTTTGGACAGAGGCAAAAACATTCAGTACTTC
TRBV2	TRBJ2-2	TRBD1	few	CASSGGQGATGELFF	TGTGCCAGCAGTGGGGGACAGGGGGCAACCGGGGAGCTGTTTTTT
TRBV7-2	TRBJ1-6	TRBD1	.	CASSLRQGGWNSPLHF	TGTGCCAGCAGCTTAAGACAGGGAGGTTGGAATTCACCCCTCCACTTT
TRBV7-7	TRBJ2-5	.	.	CASSMTGQKETQYF	TGTGCTAGCAGCATGACGGGACAAAAGGAGACCCAGTACTTC
TRBV7-2	TRBJ2-7	TRBD2	.	CASSPAPRGNSYEQYF	TGTGCCAGCAGCCCGGCCCCGCGGGGGAACTCCTACGAGCAGTACTTC
TRBV14	TRBJ2-5	.	.	CASSQALGGAALETQYF	TGTGCCAGCAGCCAAGCCCTAGGAGGGGCCGCCTTGGAGACCCAGTACTTC
TRBV5-1	TRBJ1-4	TRBD1	.	CASSLGGQGNEKLFF	TGCGCCAGCAGCTTGGGGGGACAGGGAAATGAAAAACTGTTTTTT
TRBV14	TRBJ1-1	.	.	CASSQELGGTEAFF	TGTGCCAGCAGCCAAGAATTGGGAGGCACTGAAGCTTTCTTT
TRBV15	TRBJ2-5	TRBD2	.	CATSRDGLGKETQYF	TGTGCCACCAGCAGAGATGGACTAGGGAAAGAGACCCAGTACTTC
TRBV5-6	TRBJ1-1	TRBD1	few	CASSLGPGQIKWAFF	TGTGCCAGCAGCTTGGGCCCGGGACAGATCAAGTGGGCTTTCTTT
TRBV4-1	TRBJ2-7	.	.	CASSRNYAIAYEQYF	TGCGCCAGCAGCCGCAACTACGCAATCGCTTACGAGCAGTACTTC
TRBV2	TRBJ2-3	TRBD2	.	CASSEGTSGGTDTQYF	TGTGCCAGCAGTGAAGGGACTAGCGGGGGCACAGATACGCAGTATTTT
TRBV11-2	TRBJ2-3	TRBD2	.	CASSLGLAGATDTQYF	TGTGCCAGCAGCTTAGGCCTAGCGGGGGCGACAGATACGCAGTATTTT
TRBV5-4	TRBJ1-2	TRBD1	.	CASSLPGTGAVGGYTF	TGTGCCAGCAGCTTACCCGGGACAGGGGCAGTAGGTGGCTACACCTTC
TRBV25-1	TRBJ2-1	TRBD2	.	CASSELGGGFNEQFF	TGTGCCAGCAGTGAATTGGGGGGGGGTTTCAATGAGCAGTTCTTC
TRBV7-9	TRBJ2-7	TRBD1	.	CASSYRTGLEQYF	TGTGCCAGCAGCTACCGGACAGGGCTCGAGCAGTACTTC
TRBV5-6	TRBJ2-5	TRBD2	.	CASSAYSSGGREETQYF	TGTGCCAGCAGCGCCTATTCTAGCGGGGGGCGGGAAGAGACCCAGTACTTC
TRBV29-1	TRBJ1-1	TRBD1	.	CSAGWGFRGREEAFF	TGCAGCGCCGGTTGGGGGTTCAGGGGGCGCGAGGAAGCTTTCTTT
TRBV27	TRBJ2-5	TRBD2	.	CASSLKAGGTETQYF	TGTGCCAGCAGTTTAAAAGCGGGGGGGACGGAGACCCAGTACTTC
TRBV7-9	TRBJ2-3	.	.	CASSFLRAGWGADTQYF	TGTGCCAGCAGTTTCCTCCGGGCGGGGTGGGGGGCAGATACGCAGTATTTT
TRBV5-4	TRBJ1-2	.	.	CASSFRGRDYGYTF	TGTGCCAGCAGCTTCCGGGGTAGGGACTATGGCTACACCTTC
TRBV19	TRBJ2-1	TRBD2	.	CASSPWGGSSYNEQFF	TGTGCCAGTAGCCCCTGGGGCGGGAGCTCCTACAATGAGCAGTTCTTC